The entry below describes one TCR beta chain. CDR1 is SGHRS and CDR2 is YFSETQ in the germline V gene. V was cut by 2 bases and J by 0 bases, with 7 bases left in between. The CDR3 totals 14 residues. Libraries were prepared by immunoSEQ multiplex PCR; TCRdb keeps only in-frame clonotypes and omits some of them. The sample contains 600,000 to 800,000 clones, over 55% of which appear only once. The sample belongs to a study of shared clonotypes between healthy human individuals. The chain uses TRBV5-1 and TRBJ2-3, with D possibly being TRBD2 (5 bases). What was sequenced was memory CD4+ T cells sorted from blood. Subset of the sample: CD45RA-negative fraction. This clonotype originated in a woman in her 30s in good health. The CDR3 nucleotides read TGCGCCAGCAGCTTCCAGCGGAGCACAGATACGCAGTATTTT. It yields the protein CASSFQRSTDTQYF. The full variable domain, in which reference TRBV5-1 and TRBJ2-3 provide the parts outside the CDR3, is KAGVTQTPRYLIKTRGQQVTLSCSPISGHRSVSWYQQTPGQGLQFLFEYFSETQRNKGNFPGRFSGRQFSNSRSEMNVSTLELGDSALYLCASSFQRSTDTQYFGPGTRLTVL.